This is a list of T cell receptor beta chains from one sample in a study of neurological immune-mediated disorders. Each CDR3 protein is one row after TCRdb ran MiXCR on the 5' RACE reads. The data show 50,000 to 70,000 distinct CDR3 sequences, 3% to 4% seen once. Input material: PBMCs. The source is a man aged 40-55 years with multiple sclerosis. The CDR3 runs from the conserved cysteine through the conserved F or W. The D gene is left open where the match is weak. Only some rows state a clone size, as once, few, many or a class for expanded clones.

size: many
V: TRBV7-6
D: TRBD1
J: TRBJ2-7
DNA: TGTGCCAGCAGCCAATTGGGACAGGGTTCCTACGAGCAGTACTTC
CDR3: CASSQLGQGSYEQYF

size: few
V: TRBV29-1
D: .
J: TRBJ1-5
DNA: TGCAGCGTTGCTCAGGGCTCCCAGCCCCAGCATTTT
CDR3: CSVAQGSQPQHF

size: many
V: TRBV7-9
D: TRBD2
J: TRBJ2-3
DNA: TGTGCCAGCAGCCGACCCGGGACTAGCGGTACAGATACGCAGTATTTT
CDR3: CASSRPGTSGTDTQYF

size: many
V: TRBV5-6
D: .
J: TRBJ1-1
DNA: TGTGCCAGCAGCTTGGTGGGCCCGGGGACTGAAGCTTTCTTT
CDR3: CASSLVGPGTEAFF

size: many
V: TRBV7-3
D: .
J: TRBJ2-3
DNA: TGTGCCAGCAGCTTACTTAACAGCGGAGATACGCAGTATTTT
CDR3: CASSLLNSGDTQYF

size: .
V: TRBV7-6
D: TRBD2
J: TRBJ2-1
DNA: TGTGCCAGCAGCCTCGGGGTAGCGGGGGTGGATGAGCAGTTCTTC
CDR3: CASSLGVAGVDEQFF

size: many
V: TRBV20-1
D: .
J: TRBJ2-7
DNA: TGCAGTGCTAGAACCTCCCTCCTTAGGGTCGAGCAGTACTTC
CDR3: CSARTSLLRVEQYF

size: many
V: TRBV6-1
D: .
J: TRBJ1-2
DNA: TGTGCCAGCAGTCTCGATGGGGGCGCGGGCTATGGCTACACCTTC
CDR3: CASSLDGGAGYGYTF

size: many
V: TRBV6-5
D: .
J: TRBJ2-1
DNA: TGTGCCAGCAGTTACGGGCAGGGACTCTACAATGAGCAGTTCTTC
CDR3: CASSYGQGLYNEQFF

size: many
V: TRBV12-3/TRBV12-4
D: .
J: TRBJ2-7
DNA: TGTGCCAGCAGCCCAACAGGGTTAGTCCCCTACGAGCAGTACTTC
CDR3: CASSPTGLVPYEQYF

size: many
V: TRBV5-1
D: .
J: TRBJ1-1
DNA: TGCGCCAGCAGCGCGGTCCTGAACACTGAAGCTTTCTTT
CDR3: CASSAVLNTEAFF

size: many
V: TRBV29-1
D: .
J: TRBJ1-1
DNA: TGCAGCGTTGAAGAAGGAGGGAGGGCCACTGAAGCTTTCTTT
CDR3: CSVEEGGRATEAFF

size: many
V: TRBV5-5
D: TRBD1
J: TRBJ1-5
DNA: TGTGCCAGCAGCCCGGGACAGGGTGGGAATCAGCCCCAGCATTTT
CDR3: CASSPGQGGNQPQHF

size: many
V: TRBV6-2/TRBV6-3
D: .
J: TRBJ2-7
DNA: TGTGCCAGCAGTTCGGGGGCCCACGAGCAGTACTTC
CDR3: CASSSGAHEQYF

size: many
V: TRBV18
D: .
J: TRBJ1-6
DNA: TGTGCCAGCTCCTCGACAGGACGCGGTTCACCCCTCCACTTT
CDR3: CASSSTGRGSPLHF

size: many
V: TRBV20-1
D: TRBD1
J: TRBJ2-3
DNA: TGCAGCCGACAGGGGGCTACAGATACGCAGTATTTT
CDR3: CSRQGATDTQYF

size: few
V: TRBV5-1
D: .
J: TRBJ1-3
DNA: TGCGCCAGCAGCTTGGCGGGGTCCAACTCTGGAAACACCATATATTTT
CDR3: CASSLAGSNSGNTIYF

size: many
V: TRBV7-9
D: TRBD2
J: TRBJ2-3
DNA: TGTGCCAGCAGCCCTGGCAGCGGGGGAGCAGATACGCAGTATTTT
CDR3: CASSPGSGGADTQYF

size: many
V: TRBV11-1
D: TRBD1
J: TRBJ2-4
DNA: TGTGCCAGCAGCTCCCGAGGGGGCAGGGTCGAAAACATTCAGTACTTC
CDR3: CASSSRGGRVENIQYF

size: many
V: TRBV5-6
D: TRBD1
J: TRBJ2-3
DNA: TGTGCCAGCAGCACCACGACAGGGTCGACGCAGTATTTT
CDR3: CASSTTTGSTQYF

size: .
V: TRBV18
D: TRBD1
J: TRBJ2-3
DNA: TGTGCCAGCTCACTACTACAGGGGAAAGATACGCAGTATTTT
CDR3: CASSLLQGKDTQYF

size: many
V: TRBV20-1
D: .
J: TRBJ2-1
DNA: TGCAGTGCCATAGATAATATCAAGAAGGAGCAGTTCTTC
CDR3: CSAIDNIKKEQFF

size: many
V: TRBV7-3
D: .
J: TRBJ1-1
DNA: TGTGCCAGCAGCGACGGGTACACTGAAGCTTTCTTT
CDR3: CASSDGYTEAFF

size: many
V: TRBV12-3/TRBV12-4
D: TRBD1
J: TRBJ1-1
DNA: TGTGCCAGCAGTCGGACAGGGAAGAACACTGAAGCTTTCTTT
CDR3: CASSRTGKNTEAFF

size: many
V: TRBV29-1
D: TRBD1
J: TRBJ2-2
DNA: TGCAGCGTTGAGAGAGGGACAGGGTGGCCCGGGGAGCTGTTTTTT
CDR3: CSVERGTGWPGELFF

size: many
V: TRBV7-9
D: TRBD2
J: TRBJ2-7
DNA: TGTGCCAGCGGGGGGGTCTCCTACGAGCAGTACTTC
CDR3: CASGGVSYEQYF

size: many
V: TRBV12-3/TRBV12-4
D: TRBD1
J: TRBJ1-1
DNA: TGTGCCAGCAATCCGACAGGGGTACGCGCTGAAGCTTTCTTT
CDR3: CASNPTGVRAEAFF

size: many
V: TRBV27
D: .
J: TRBJ1-2
DNA: TGTGCCAGCAGTTCCTCCCAGGGAAATGGCTACACCTTC
CDR3: CASSSSQGNGYTF

size: many
V: TRBV20-1
D: .
J: TRBJ1-1
DNA: TGCAGTGCTAGAACCGGGATGAACACTGAAGCTTTCTTT
CDR3: CSARTGMNTEAFF

size: many
V: TRBV7-9
D: .
J: TRBJ2-1
DNA: TGTGCCAGCAGCTTAGTAAGCCGGAGCTCCTACAATGAGCAGTTCTTC
CDR3: CASSLVSRSSYNEQFF

size: many
V: TRBV6-5
D: .
J: TRBJ1-4
DNA: TGTGCCAGCAGTTACTCAACGACCGCCGTCCGAGAAAAACTGTTTTTT
CDR3: CASSYSTTAVREKLFF

size: many
V: TRBV5-1
D: TRBD1
J: TRBJ2-7
DNA: TGCGCCAGCAGCTGGGGACAGGAGACCTACGAGCAGTACTTC
CDR3: CASSWGQETYEQYF

size: many
V: TRBV12-3/TRBV12-4
D: TRBD1
J: TRBJ2-2
DNA: TGTGCCAGCAGATCGGGACAGGCGAACACCGGGGAGCTGTTTTTT
CDR3: CASRSGQANTGELFF

size: many
V: TRBV20-1
D: TRBD2
J: TRBJ2-1
DNA: TGCAGTGCCGAGATCGGCGGCGGGAGGTCTAACAATGAGCAGTTCTTC
CDR3: CSAEIGGGRSNNEQFF

size: many
V: TRBV5-5
D: .
J: TRBJ2-5
DNA: TGTGCCAGCAGCTTGGCGGCAGGTCAAGAGACCCAGTACTTC
CDR3: CASSLAAGQETQYF

size: many
V: TRBV5-1
D: TRBD1
J: TRBJ2-1
DNA: TGCGCCAGCAGCTTGTCCCCACAGGGGTCTTACAATGAGCAGTTCTTC
CDR3: CASSLSPQGSYNEQFF

size: many
V: TRBV5-1
D: .
J: TRBJ2-7
DNA: TGCGCCAGCAGCTTGGTGCCAGGGGGAGGGACCGAGCAGTACTTC
CDR3: CASSLVPGGGTEQYF

size: many
V: TRBV10-2
D: .
J: TRBJ2-3
DNA: TGCGCCAGCAGTCTCGGGCTAGTGGGCACAGATACGCAGTATTTT
CDR3: CASSLGLVGTDTQYF

size: many
V: TRBV12-3/TRBV12-4
D: TRBD1
J: TRBJ2-3
DNA: TGTGCCAGCAGTCCCCTCACGACAGGGGAAGATACGCAGTATTTT
CDR3: CASSPLTTGEDTQYF

size: many
V: TRBV7-8
D: TRBD1
J: TRBJ1-5
DNA: TGTGCCAGCAGCTGGGACAGGGTTGAGCCCCAGCATTTT
CDR3: CASSWDRVEPQHF

size: many
V: TRBV9
D: .
J: TRBJ1-2
DNA: TGTGCCAGCAGCGCCGGGGCGTCGGAGGGCTACACCTTC
CDR3: CASSAGASEGYTF

size: many
V: TRBV5-1
D: .
J: TRBJ1-3
DNA: TGCGCCAGCAGCTCCGGACAGTCCTCTGGAAACACCATATATTTT
CDR3: CASSSGQSSGNTIYF

size: many
V: TRBV20-1
D: .
J: TRBJ1-2
DNA: TGCAGTGCTAGAGATCCAGGGGAAGGGATCTATGGCTACACCTTC
CDR3: CSARDPGEGIYGYTF

size: many
V: TRBV29-1
D: .
J: TRBJ1-2
DNA: TGCAGCGTAGCCCGGGACATTACTGGCTACACCTTC
CDR3: CSVARDITGYTF

size: many
V: TRBV5-1
D: .
J: TRBJ2-3
DNA: TGCGCCAGCAGTGCTAGCACAGATACGCAGTATTTT
CDR3: CASSASTDTQYF

size: many
V: TRBV20-1
D: .
J: TRBJ2-3
DNA: TGCAGTGGTGAAGGACCCACAGATACGCAGTATTTT
CDR3: CSGEGPTDTQYF

size: many
V: TRBV5-1
D: TRBD2
J: TRBJ2-3
DNA: TGCGCCAGCAGCTTGGCCCCTGGGACTAGCGGGGTGGTGGATACGCAGTATTTT
CDR3: CASSLAPGTSGVVDTQYF

size: many
V: TRBV5-5
D: TRBD2
J: TRBJ2-3
DNA: TGTGCCAGCAGCTCGGCTAGCGGGGATACGCAGTATTTT
CDR3: CASSSASGDTQYF

size: many
V: TRBV30
D: .
J: TRBJ1-2
DNA: TGTGCCTGGAGGACGGAGAGGGGGGGTTATGGCTACACCTTC
CDR3: CAWRTERGGYGYTF

size: many
V: TRBV5-1
D: .
J: TRBJ2-1
DNA: TGCGCCAGCAGCTTAAGGGACCTCAATGAGCAGTTCTTC
CDR3: CASSLRDLNEQFF

size: many
V: TRBV5-1
D: TRBD2
J: TRBJ2-2
DNA: TGCGCCAGCAGCACAGTGCGGGAGCGGACCGGGGAGCTGTTTTTT
CDR3: CASSTVRERTGELFF

size: many
V: TRBV7-8
D: .
J: TRBJ1-2
DNA: TGTGCCAGCAGCTTAGGAGGGGCGTATGGCTACACCTTC
CDR3: CASSLGGAYGYTF

size: many
V: TRBV18
D: .
J: TRBJ1-4
DNA: TGTGCCAGCTCACCGTATGTAGGCAGATATGAAAAACTGTTTTTT
CDR3: CASSPYVGRYEKLFF

size: many
V: TRBV29-1
D: .
J: TRBJ2-1
DNA: TGCAGCGTTGAAGATCCTGCAGGGTCATTTTATGAGCAGTTCTTC
CDR3: CSVEDPAGSFYEQFF

size: many
V: TRBV9
D: .
J: TRBJ2-7
DNA: TGTGCCAGCAGCGTAGGAAGCAGTTCCTACGAGCAGTACTTC
CDR3: CASSVGSSSYEQYF

size: many
V: TRBV5-1
D: .
J: TRBJ1-1
DNA: TGCGCCAGCAGCCAAGAGACCGGGACACAAGCTTTCTTT
CDR3: CASSQETGTQAFF

size: many
V: TRBV5-1
D: .
J: TRBJ1-2
DNA: TGCGCCAGCAGCTTGACAGGGTTCTATGGCTACACCTTC
CDR3: CASSLTGFYGYTF

size: many
V: TRBV3-1
D: .
J: TRBJ1-2
DNA: TGTGCCAGCAGCCAAGATGTAGGGCTTGGCTACACCTTC
CDR3: CASSQDVGLGYTF